This T cell receptor beta chain derives from a study of T cell repertoires in cytomegalovirus infection (dated by TCRdb to between 2017 and 2020). Context from the whole study: The peptide stimulations were aimed at well-studied HLA-B-restricted epitopes as well as recently identified HLA-C-restricted CMV epitopes, whose presentation resists viral immunomodulation. Donor HLA type was relevant to the analysis, as public TCR beta signatures indicated carriage of CMV infection together with the matching HLA type.

This clonotype has more than one count but fewer than ten. This receptor's antigen is unknown. No base-level quality is on record; no much larger clone is a single base apart. The instrument was an Illumina HiSeq 1500. Clones were called with MiXCR by TCRdb after fastp trimmed the public reads at Q25, and only in-frame beta chains were retained. Every CDR3 protein is listed once, alongside the most common genes and DNA of its rows. This sample has 90,000 to 110,000 distinct CDR3 sequences in its table, and under 30% of those were observed once. The leading ten clones occupy roughly three quarters of the sample. Spanning cysteine to phenylalanine, the CDR3 consists of 15 amino acids. CDR3 DNA only is kept here, 45 bases in frame from base 1. Reading the germline V gene gives CDR1 SGHVS and CDR2 FNYEAQ. Trimming removed 5 bases from V and 5 bases from J, leaving 18 bases between the germline ends. The research as a whole found: Carriers of CMV infection plus the relevant HLA type were discriminated by the cumulative frequency of public TCR beta family members in the study cohort and in an independent approximately 350-donor cohort. In the ex vivo response, HLA-C-restricted CMV-specific TCR beta clonotypes were dominant, and in two of eight donors the single most frequent clonotype came from this HLA-C-restricted group.

This specimen's treatment or condition label, per the study, means: in vitro stimulation with specific CMV peptide epitopes to enrich CMV-specific T cells. Here the sequenced sample was CD8+ T cells from cultured PBMCs, taken from culture after CMV antigen stimulation. The origin of this receptor is a human donor in good health (CMV status not recorded). Some clones in this sample may be carry-over from other donors' samples. The rearrangement joined TRBV7-6 to TRBJ1-1; a tentative D call is TRBD1 (6 bases match). At the DNA level, the sequence is TGTGCCAGCAGCCCGAACTTATTACAGGGAACTGAAGCTTTCTTT. Translated, it reads CASSPNLLQGTEAFF. This CDR3, with the reference TRBV7-6 and TRBJ1-1 proteins standing in past its ends, gives the full variable domain GAGVSQSPRYKVTKRGQDVALRCDPISGHVSLYWYRQALGQGPEFLTYFNYEAQQDKSGLPNDRFSAERPEGSISTLTIQRTEQRDSAMYRCASSPNLLQGTEAFFGQGTRLTVV.